Listed here are 13 T cell receptor beta chains from one sample, sequenced in a study of blood T cell repertoires in COVID-19 (dated by TCRdb to the early 2020s). Libraries were prepared through the immunoSEQ multiplex PCR assay. TCRdb took over this immuneACCESS table, retaining in-frame rearrangements with V and J assigned. Such tables are incomplete; in checked studies, under half of the missing clones stem from an unresolved V gene, and the remainder is unexplained. This sample lists 210,000 or so clones; around 90% were detected once. The ten biggest clones cover less than 0.7% of the sample. Sequenced sample: peripheral blood. These receptors were taken from a man aged 50 or older with acute or convalescent COVID-19.

The V and J genes are TRBV7-2 and TRBJ1-2; 8 bases agree with TRBD1. The CDR3 spans 15 residues. The germline V gene has CDR1 SGHTA and CDR2 FQGNSA. After removal of 2 bases from V and 8 bases from J, the junction contained 10 bases not matched to a gene. The CDR3, as DNA: TGTGCCAGCAGCTTAACACAGGACAGGGCGGACGGCTACACCTTC. Residues: CASSLTQDRADGYTF.

The rearrangement links TRBV7-2 to TRBJ2-1; 7 bases agree with TRBD1. The junction had 3 bases not matched to a gene; V was cut back by 5 bases and J by 5 bases. The CDR3 runs 13 residues. The germline gives CDR1 SGHTA, CDR2 FQGNSA. In nucleotides, the CDR3 is TGTGCCAGCAGCAGGGACAGCCACAATGAGCAGTTCTTC. This gives the protein CASSRDSHNEQFF.

V and J are TRBV7-2 and TRBJ1-4; tentative D call: TRBD1 (6 bases). V dropped 5 bases and J dropped 8 bases, with 9 bases sitting between them. CDR1 is SGHTA and CDR2 is FQGNSA in the germline V gene. The CDR3 spans 12 residues. CDR3 sequence (DNA): TGTGCCAGCAGCCCCGGGACAGAAAAACTGTTTTTT. This sequence encodes CASSPGTEKLFF. The full variable domain, completed using reference TRBV7-2 and TRBJ1-4, is GAGVSQSPSNKVTEKGKDVELRCDPISGHTALYWYRQSLGQGLEFLIYFQGNSAPDKSGLPSDRFSAERTGGSVSTLTIQRTQQEDSAVYLCASSPGTEKLFFGSGTQLSVL.

This chain links TRBV28 with TRBJ2-1; TRBD2 might be the D (6 bases). This CDR3 has 12 residues. The ends were cut back, 5 bases at V and 9 bases at J, with 11 bases in the middle. CDR1 and CDR2 from the germline V gene are MDHEN and SYDVKM. The CDR3 DNA reads as TGTGCCAGCAGTCGCGGGGTTCTTGAGCAGTTCTTC. It specifies CASSRGVLEQFF.

The chain joins TRBV29-1 to TRBJ2-1; tentative D call: TRBD2 (7 bases). Per the germline V gene, CDR1 is SQVTM and CDR2 is ANQGSEA. The CDR3 totals 17 residues. V was cut by 1 base and J by 3 bases, with 19 bases left in between. The DNA for the CDR3 is TGCAGCGTTGAAGTCAGGCCGCGGGGGCCTTTCTACAATGAGCAGTTCTTC. This encodes CSVEVRPRGPFYNEQFF.

The chain has TRBV27 and TRBJ1-5, with TRBD1 as a possible D gene (6 bases). The CDR3 has 16 amino acids. V lost 5 bases to trimming and J lost 4 bases, with 18 bases between them. CDR1 is MNHEY, CDR2 SMNVEV, per germline (reference sequence). The CDR3 protein is CASSPKGQYVNQPQHF. The DNA of the CDR3 is TGTGCCAGCAGTCCAAAGGGACAATACGTGAATCAGCCCCAGCATTTT.

The rearrangement uses TRBV19 and TRBJ2-2, with TRBD2 matching over 7 bases. The CDR3 contains 19 residues. CDR1 and CDR2 (germline): LNHDA, SQIVND (reference sequence). The junction had 20 bases not matched to a gene; V was cut back by 5 bases and J by 5 bases. CDR3 amino acids: CASSPPWGGGFSRTGELFF. The CDR3 DNA reads as TGTGCCAGTAGTCCCCCTTGGGGGGGTGGATTTTCCCGAACCGGGGAGCTGTTTTTT.

The rearrangement links TRBV6-5 to TRBJ1-3, with TRBD1 as a possible D gene (6 bases). Trimming took 2 bases from V and 0 from J, leaving 11 bases between them. The CDR3 sequence is 16 residues long. Germline V gene data show CDR1 as MNHEY and CDR2 as SVGAGI. The CDR3, as DNA: TGTGCCAGCAGTTACAACAGGGAATACTCTGGAAACACCATATATTTT. It codes for CASSYNREYSGNTIYF.

The genes are TRBV6-2 or TRBV6-3 and TRBJ2-1; 8 nucleotides agree with TRBD1. Germline loops: CDR1 MNHEY, CDR2 SVGEGT. J was trimmed by 0 bases and V by 2 bases; bases with no gene match: 3. The CDR3 loop spans 16 amino acids. The CDR3 reads CASSYTGQASYNEQFF. In DNA, the CDR3 is TGTGCCAGCAGTTACACGGGACAGGCCTCCTACAATGAGCAGTTCTTC.

V gene TRBV4-3 combines with J gene TRBJ2-3, with 7 bases that match TRBD1. The germline V gene has CDR1 LGHNA and CDR2 YSLEER. This CDR3 has 15 amino acids. V was clipped by 1 base and J by 3 bases; unmatched bases: 4. The DNA of the CDR3 is TGCGCCAGCAGCCAAGTGGGACAGTCAACAGATACGCAGTATTTT. It translates to CASSQVGQSTDTQYF.

The chain links TRBV18 to TRBJ2-7, with D uncertain. The CDR3 runs 11 residues. V lost 2 bases, J lost 5 bases, and 4 bases lay in between. Germline CDR1 reads KGHSH; CDR2 reads LQKENI. CDR3 sequence reads: CASSPGHEQYF. CDR3 DNA sequence: TGTGCCAGCTCACCAGGGCACGAGCAGTACTTC.

The gene calls are TRBV28 and TRBJ1-5; TRBD1 agrees at 8 bases. The CDR3 consists of 13 residues. Per germline, CDR1 MDHEN and CDR2 SYDVKM. V was clipped by 6 bases and J by 7 bases; unmatched bases: 5. The CDR3 DNA follows: TGTGCCAGCAGAGTACAGGGGGGACAGCCCCAGCATTTT. Translating gives CASRVQGGQPQHF.

The rearrangement uses TRBV18 and TRBJ1-2, with 12 positions matching TRBD1. The germline gives CDR1 KGHSH, CDR2 LQKENI. J gave up 7 bases and V 0 bases, and 3 bases lay outside the gene matches. This CDR3 is built from 15 residues. CDR3 loop: CASSPPGTGGLGYTF. The CDR3 DNA follows: TGTGCCAGCTCACCACCAGGGACAGGGGGCCTTGGCTACACCTTC.